The clone carrying this TCR beta chain was recorded at least ten times. The data originate from a study of T cells in Graves' hyperthyroidism and ophthalmopathy. The CDR3 sequence is 12 residues long. V lost 1 base to trimming and J lost 4 bases, with 3 bases between them. Germline V gives CDR1 SGHVS, CDR2 FNYEAQ. TCR beta CDR3 regions were amplified from RNA transcripts. TCR CDR3 underwent first-round RT-PCR with the HTBI primer set. TCRdb re-derived calls from the multiplex PCR reads in MiXCR, one entry per CDR3 protein. Here the sample spans approximately 300,000 distinct CDR3 sequences, 15% to 20% being singletons.

The clonotype originates from an older woman with Graves' ophthalmopathy. The chain links TRBV7-6 to TRBJ2-3; D is undetermined. Sequenced material: blood. The CDR3 reads CASSLGPDTQYF. The CDR3 region has the DNA TGTGCCAGCAGCTTAGGCCCAGATACGCAGTATTTT.